Listed below are T cell receptor beta chains from one sample, sequenced in a study of tumor-infiltrating lymphocytes in oesophageal squamous cell carcinoma. TCRdb re-called the PCR reads with MiXCR, one entry per CDR3 protein. The repertoire holds about 19,000 distinct CDR3 sequences, with about 40% as singletons. What was sequenced was normal esophageal tissue next to the tumor. All receptors come from a male donor with esophageal squamous cell carcinoma. CDR3s include the opening cysteine and the closing phenylalanine or tryptophan. The D gene is left open where the match is weak. Some rows mark clone size as missing; the rest say once, few, many or name a class of expanded clone.

J gene | V gene | clone size | D gene | CDR3 protein | CDR3 DNA
TRBJ1-6 | TRBV7-2 | NA | TRBD1 | CASSTRQGGGSPLHF | TGTGCCAGCAGCACCCGACAGGGCGGTGGTTCACCCCTCCACTTT
TRBJ2-1 | TRBV12-3/TRBV12-4 | once | NA | CASSQPQEGSSYNEQFF | TGTGCCAGCAGTCAACCCCAGGAAGGGAGCTCCTACAATGAGCAGTTCTTC
TRBJ2-7 | TRBV7-3 | once | NA | CASSLEGFDEQYF | TGTGCCAGCAGCTTAGAGGGGTTTGACGAGCAGTACTTC
TRBJ1-2 | TRBV10-3 | NA | NA | CAISDLRANYGYTF | TGTGCCATCAGTGATCTCAGAGCTAACTATGGCTACACCTTC
TRBJ2-5 | TRBV7-6 | NA | NA | CASSLHLPGKETQYF | TGTGCCAGCAGCTTACATCTTCCGGGAAAAGAGACCCAGTACTTC
TRBJ2-7 | TRBV10-1 | NA | TRBD2 | CASSQLAGTSGEFSTDTQYF | TGCGCCAGCAGTCAATTGGCCGGGACTAGCGGGGAGTTCAGCACAGATACGCAGTACTTC
TRBJ2-5 | TRBV5-1 | NA | TRBD2 | CASHRPPGLAPVGQETQYF | TGCGCCAGTCACCGACCTCCGGGACTAGCACCTGTGGGGCAAGAGACCCAGTACTTC
TRBJ1-1 | TRBV6-6 | medium-sized | NA | CASSYSPSRPGLIF | TGTGCCAGCAGTTACTCCCCGAGCCGGCCGGGACTCATCTTT
TRBJ2-1 | TRBV7-2 | NA | NA | CASSSLNEQFF | TGTGCCAGCAGCTCTCTCAATGAGCAGTTCTTC
TRBJ2-6 | TRBV30 | few | NA | CAWTHNSGANVLTF | TGTGCCTGGACCCACAACTCTGGGGCCAACGTCCTGACTTTC
TRBJ2-7 | TRBV15 | medium-sized | NA | CATSSEGVSYEQYF | TGTGCCACCAGCAGCGAGGGGGTAAGCTACGAGCAGTACTTC
TRBJ2-2 | TRBV7-9 | medium-sized | TRBD2 | CASSLGIASGDTGELFF | TGTGCCAGCAGCTTAGGTATCGCTAGCGGAGACACCGGGGAGCTGTTTTTT
TRBJ1-3 | TRBV5-1 | many | NA | CASRDTNSGNTIYF | TGCGCCAGCAGGGACACCAACTCTGGAAACACCATATATTTT
TRBJ2-5 | TRBV10-2 | NA | NA | CASNLGPRETQYF | TGCGCCAGCAATCTAGGGCCGCGAGAGACCCAGTACTTC
TRBJ2-7 | TRBV6-6 | NA | NA | CASSYSIPNGYEQYF | TGTGCCAGCAGTTACTCGATCCCGAACGGGTACGAGCAGTACTTC
TRBJ2-1 | TRBV7-6 | NA | TRBD2 | CASSLALAGTSGYNEQFF | TGTGCCAGCAGCTTAGCGCTTGCCGGGACTAGCGGCTACAATGAGCAGTTCTTC
TRBJ2-7 | TRBV7-6 | medium-sized | NA | CASSSPRPGDEQYF | TGTGCCAGCAGCTCGCCCCGACCTGGTGACGAGCAGTACTTC
TRBJ2-7 | TRBV18 | NA | NA | CASSQTNLEYEQYF | TGTGCCAGCTCCCAGACGAATCTAGAATACGAGCAGTACTTC
TRBJ1-4 | TRBV28 | NA | NA | CASSFWGTNEKLFF | TGTGCCAGCAGTTTCTGGGGAACTAATGAAAAACTGTTTTTT
TRBJ2-1 | TRBV11-3 | medium-sized | NA | CASRGTSDEQFF | TGTGCCAGCAGAGGAACCAGTGATGAGCAGTTCTTC
TRBJ2-1 | TRBV6-1 | NA | NA | CASRVGTTYNEQFF | TGTGCCAGCAGGGTCGGGACAACCTACAATGAGCAGTTCTTC
TRBJ2-5 | TRBV7-9 | NA | NA | CASSLGYGEETQYF | TGTGCCAGCAGCTTAGGGTACGGGGAAGAGACCCAGTACTTC
TRBJ2-5 | TRBV5-1 | few | NA | CASRNSASQETQYF | TGCGCCAGCCGAAACAGTGCCTCCCAAGAGACCCAGTACTTC
TRBJ2-1 | TRBV28 | NA | TRBD2 | CASSIFGLAGKNEQFF | TGTGCCAGCAGTATCTTCGGACTAGCGGGGAAGAATGAGCAGTTCTTC
TRBJ2-6 | TRBV6-6 | medium-sized | NA | CASSYGSGANVLTF | TGTGCCAGCAGTTACGGCTCTGGGGCCAACGTCCTGACTTTC
TRBJ2-3 | TRBV7-2 | few | NA | CASSLLGASTDTQYF | TGTGCCAGCAGCCTGTTAGGGGCTAGCACAGATACGCAGTATTTT
TRBJ2-7 | TRBV12-5 | NA | TRBD2 | CASGSGTSGTYNEQYF | TGTGCTAGTGGTTCGGGGACTAGCGGGACCTACAATGAGCAGTACTTC
TRBJ2-7 | TRBV7-9 | few | TRBD2 | CASSEVSGRAVEQYF | TGTGCCAGCAGCGAAGTTAGCGGGAGGGCCGTCGAGCAGTACTTC
TRBJ2-1 | TRBV28 | medium-sized | TRBD2 | CASSPSGRYNEQFF | TGTGCCAGCAGCCCAAGCGGGAGATACAATGAGCAGTTCTTC
TRBJ2-7 | TRBV7-8 | once | TRBD2 | CASSLLAGGPDYEQYF | TGTGCCAGCAGCCTACTGGCGGGAGGCCCCGATTACGAGCAGTACTTC
TRBJ2-5 | TRBV7-6 | few | NA | CASSIGGETQYF | TGTGCCAGCAGCATCGGAGGCGAGACCCAGTACTTC
TRBJ1-3 | TRBV7-4 | NA | NA | CASSLSQGGNTIYF | TGTGCCAGCAGCTTGTCACAGGGAGGAAACACCATATATTTT
TRBJ2-1 | TRBV19 | few | NA | CASSVSRGETQFF | TGTGCCAGTAGTGTGTCCAGGGGAGAGACCCAGTTCTTC
TRBJ2-1 | TRBV6-1 | many | TRBD1 | CASSPIPGQNLNEQFF | TGTGCCAGCAGTCCAATTCCGGGACAGAACCTTAATGAGCAGTTCTTC
TRBJ1-4 | TRBV7-6 | medium-sized | NA | CASSLAGGTNEKLFF | TGTGCCAGCAGCTTAGCGGGGGGAACTAATGAAAAACTGTTTTTT
TRBJ1-4 | TRBV27 | many | NA | CASSSRQKRNEKLFF | TGTGCCAGCAGCTCAAGACAGAAGAGAAATGAAAAACTGTTTTTT
TRBJ2-7 | TRBV6-1 | NA | TRBD1 | CASSTGQRYEQYF | TGTGCCAGCAGTACGGGACAGAGATACGAGCAGTACTTT
TRBJ2-3 | TRBV7-2 | few | NA | CASSFTQASRDTQYF | TGTGCCAGCAGCTTCACACAGGCTTCAAGGGATACGCAGTATTTT
TRBJ2-1 | TRBV12-3/TRBV12-4 | NA | TRBD1 | CASSFDRGSYNEQFF | TGTGCCAGCAGTTTCGACAGGGGCTCCTACAATGAGCAGTTCTTC
TRBJ2-4 | TRBV7-9 | medium-sized | NA | CASSLALSQGLTKNIQYF | TGTGCCAGCAGCTTAGCGCTCTCACAGGGATTGACCAAAAACATTCAGTACTTC
TRBJ2-5 | TRBV6-1 | NA | TRBD2 | CASSEAYGLAGVGVTDTQYF | TGTGCCAGCAGTGAAGCATACGGACTAGCGGGAGTTGGGGTCACAGATACGCAGTACTTC
TRBJ2-7 | TRBV7-2 | NA | NA | CASSSPGDTYEQYF | TGTGCCAGCAGCTCCCCCGGGGATACCTACGAGCAGTACTTC
TRBJ2-2 | TRBV9 | NA | NA | CASSRSVSSEFAGELFF | TGTGCCAGCAGTCGTAGTGTGTCTAGCGAGTTCGCCGGGGAGCTGTTTTTT
TRBJ2-4 | TRBV7-2 | NA | TRBD1 | CASSLKNRGNEQYF | TGTGCCAGCAGTCTGAAAAACAGGGGCAATGAGCAGTACTTC
TRBJ1-5 | TRBV28 | many | NA | CASSFYRGGNQPQHF | TGTGCCAGCAGTTTCTATAGGGGAGGCAATCAGCCCCAGCATTTT
TRBJ2-5 | TRBV7-2 | few | NA | CASSLFEAVLETRYF | TGTGCCAGCAGCTTGTTTGAAGCGGTTCTCGAGACCCGGTACTTC
TRBJ2-1 | TRBV7-6 | few | NA | CASSKDIYNEQFF | TGTGCTAGCAGCAAGGACATATACAATGAGCAGTTCTTC
TRBJ2-1 | TRBV7-6 | many | NA | CASSLGTGSYNEQFF | TGTGCCAGCAGCTTAGGGACTGGCTCCTACAATGAGCAGTTCTTC
TRBJ2-5 | TRBV6-1 | medium-sized | TRBD2 | CASSEPRTSGSWGGETQYF | TGTGCCAGCAGTGAACCACGGACTAGCGGATCTTGGGGCGGGGAGACCCAGTACTTC
TRBJ2-5 | TRBV7-3 | once | TRBD2 | CASSLSSGGQETQYF | TGTGCCAGCAGCTTAAGTTCGGGGGGCCAAGAGACCCAGTACTTC
TRBJ2-7 | TRBV12-3/TRBV12-4 | many | NA | CASSLGATYEQYF | TGTGCCAGCAGTTTAGGGGCCACCTACGAGCAGTACTTC
TRBJ2-1 | TRBV15 | many | TRBD2 | CATSRLAGDYNEQFF | TGTGCCACCAGCAGGTTAGCGGGGGACTACAATGAGCAGTTCTTC
TRBJ2-1 | TRBV7-9 | many | TRBD2 | CASSRSGRSYNEQFF | TGTGCCAGCAGCCGTAGCGGGAGGTCCTACAATGAGCAGTTCTTC
TRBJ2-5 | TRBV18 | few | TRBD2 | CASSPPGGTSGQETQYF | TGTGCCAGCTCACCCCCCGGGGGGACTAGTGGCCAAGAGACCCAGTACTTC
TRBJ2-5 | TRBV11-2 | many | NA | CASSLGLSETQYF | TGTGCCAGCAGCTTAGGCCTATCGGAGACCCAGTACTTC
TRBJ2-1 | TRBV7-7 | NA | NA | CASSPHGTNEQFF | TGTGCTAGCAGCCCCCATGGGACCAATGAGCAGTTCTTC
TRBJ2-7 | TRBV6-6 | many | NA | CASSYSQGPYEQYF | TGTGCCAGCAGTTACTCCCAGGGACCTTACGAGCAGTACTTC
TRBJ2-7 | TRBV6-1 | many | NA | CALTGETSSYEQYF | TGTGCCTTGACTGGGGAAACTAGCTCATACGAGCAGTACTTC
TRBJ2-3 | TRBV20-1 | NA | TRBD2 | CSAPKLAALRDTQYF | TGCAGTGCCCCTAAACTAGCGGCCCTAAGAGATACGCAGTATTTT